This T cell receptor beta chain was recorded in a study of beta chain features in type 1 diabetes. This clone has just a few counts. The antigen is not known. Around 0.12 L of blood, on average, came from one heparinised draw per donor. Since all of the isolated RNA was reverse transcribed, expressed TCRB transcripts were what got sequenced. Sequencing was performed with immunoSEQ multiplex PCR; in TCRdb, only in-frame clones are kept and a portion is missing. The repertoire has about 320,000 clones, about 15% of them found once; the top ten carry roughly 7%. Study observations and caveats: Whatever favoring of shorter templates PCR might show would apply equally to patients and controls.

Germline V gives CDR1 MNHEY, CDR2 SVGAGI. This CDR3 is 14 amino acids long. The V and J ends lost 2 bases and 3 bases respectively, with 10 bases between them. Sequencing used central memory CD4+ T cells from blood. J is TRBJ2-5 and V is TRBV6-5; D perhaps matches TRBD2 (5 bases). The TCR sequence derives from a man aged 25 to 45 in good health. The CDR3 reads CASSYGLREETQYF. The CDR3 nucleotides are TGTGCCAGCAGTTACGGGCTGAGGGAAGAGACCCAGTACTTC.